The 28 T cell receptor beta chains below all came from one sample that was sequenced in a study of molecular identifiers for immune sequencing clone quantification. From the PCR reads, TCRdb called clonotypes with MiXCR, one entry per CDR3 protein. The sample yields around 470,000 distinct CDR3 sequences, approximately 25% seen once. Input material: naive CD8+ T cells from blood, with Jurkat cell RNA spiked in. This sample's subset: FACS-sorted CD8+CD4-CCR7+CD45RA+ naive T cells. The receptors come from a human donor in good health. Some libraries in this study had Jurkat cell RNA spiked in.

This chain joins TRBV20-1 and TRBJ1-1, with 7 bases lining up with TRBD1. This CDR3 comprises 16 residues. In germline, CDR1 is DFQATT, CDR2 SNEGSKA (reference sequence). Trimming at V came to 2 bases and at J to 2 bases, leaving 11 bases not matched to a gene. The CDR3: CSARSAPTGLNTEAFF. CDR3 DNA: TGCAGTGCTAGATCCGCCCCGACAGGGTTAAACACTGAAGCTTTCTTT.

In its sample, this clonotype was seen many times. The V call is TRBV7-6, the J call TRBJ2-2, with 7 nucleotides matching TRBD1. Trimming took 2 bases from V and 6 from J; bases not matched to a gene: 21. The CDR3 runs 20 residues. Germline V CDR1 and CDR2: SGHVS, FNYEAQ. The CDR3 bases are TGTGCCAGCAGCTTAAGGTTGTCGGCCCAAACAGGGGATCTAGCCGGGGAGCTGTTTTTT. It specifies CASSLRLSAQTGDLAGELFF.

This clonotype was seen many times. V and J are TRBV20-1 and TRBJ2-2; D is perhaps TRBD2 (5 bases). CDR1 and CDR2 from the germline V gene are DFQATT and SNEGSKA (reference sequence). CDR3 length: 15 residues. V was pared by 1 base and J by 3 bases, with 12 bases between. CDR3 DNA: TGCAGTGCTAGAGGCATGGAGGAGCACACCGGGGAGCTGTTTTTT. The encoded protein is CSARGMEEHTGELFF.

With respect to this clonotype: A much bigger clone sits one base away, suggesting this may be a read error. The CDR3 sequence: CACAAGFAYEQYF. The CDR3 nucleotides are TGTGCCTGCGCCGCAGGGTTCGCTTACGAGCAGTACTTC. This rearrangement joins TRBV7-9 to TRBJ2-7; TRBD1 is a possible D gene (5 bases). V shed 11 bases and J shed 4 bases, with 18 bases lying between them. The germline CDR1 and CDR2 sequences are SEHNR and FQNEAQ (reference sequence). The CDR3 sequence is 13 residues long.

Of note for this clonotype: One base away lies a much larger clone, so this may be a sequencing read error. The genes are TRBV6-5 and TRBJ2-7, with 10 bases that match TRBD1. The CDR3 consists of 14 residues. Germline values: CDR1 MNHEY, CDR2 SVGAGI. The CDR3 spells CASSSGTGVPERYF. The CDR3 bases are TGTGCCAGCAGTTCCGGGACAGGGGTTCCCGAGCGGTACTTC.

This clonotype was observed many times. V usage is TRBV7-9 and J usage is TRBJ1-4; D unclear. The germline V and J ends were trimmed by 4 bases and 6 bases, with 12 bases remaining between them. CDR3 size: 14 residues. Germline V gene sequence: CDR1 SEHNR, CDR2 FQNEAQ (reference sequence). The CDR3 DNA reads TGTGCCAGCAGCTACGGACCCGGGGATGAAAAACTGTTTTTT. Its protein product is CASSYGPGDEKLFF. The full variable domain, with the rest looked up from reference TRBV7-9 and TRBJ1-4, is DTGVSQNPRHKITKRGQNVTFRCDPISEHNRLYWYRQTLGQGPEFLTYFQNEAQLEKSRLLSDRFSAERPKGSFSTLEIQRTEQGDSAMYLCASSYGPGDEKLFFGSGTQLSVL.

Turning to this clonotype: This may be a read error, as it is one base from a much larger clone. Here the CDR3 DNA reads TGTGCCAGCAGCGTGACCGACAGCGAGGTATACGAGCAGTACTTC. Amino acid sequence: CASSVTDSEVYEQYF. This chain joins TRBV5-5 and TRBJ2-7; D is possibly TRBD1 (5 bases). The CDR3 loop spans 15 amino acids. CDR1 is SGHKS, CDR2 YYEKEE, per germline (reference sequence). V was clipped by 4 bases and J by 4 bases, with 18 bases between them.

About this clonotype: Without the conserved terminal phenylalanine or tryptophan, this CDR3 likely stems from a read error. This rearrangement joins TRBV19 to TRBJ2-3, with 15 nucleotides matching TRBD2. In germline, CDR1 is LNHDA, CDR2 SQIVND (reference sequence). This CDR3 has 17 residues. Losses at the gene ends were 4 bases for V and 4 bases for J; bases not matched to a gene: 6. The CDR3 DNA follows: TGTGCCAGTAGTAGGACTAGCGGGGGGGCTTACGCAGATACGCAGTATTTA. This gives the protein CASSRTSGGAYADTQYL.

This clonotype was observed a handful of times. The chain is built from TRBV12-3 or TRBV12-4 and TRBJ2-2; TRBD1 might be the D (6 bases). The CDR3 length is 13 residues. V was cut by 7 bases and J by 7 bases, with 13 bases left in between. CDR3 sequence (DNA): TGTGCCAGCACCCCCACAGGGATCGGGGAGCTGTTTTTT. Translation: CASTPTGIGELFF.

This sequence joins TRBV6-2 or TRBV6-3 and TRBJ1-2; D gene uncertain. With 2 bases removed from V and 2 bases from J, the gap between germline ends came to 3 bases. CDR1 is MNHEY, CDR2 SVGEGT, per germline. This CDR3 is built from 12 residues. In nucleotides, the CDR3 is TGTGCCAGCAGTTACGGAAACTATGGCTACACCTTC. Translation: CASSYGNYGYTF.

A few counts support this clonotype. The chain recombines TRBV29-1 with TRBJ2-1; D ambiguous. Trimming stripped 3 bases from V and 2 bases from J, with 14 bases between. CDR1 and CDR2 from the germline V gene are SQVTM and ANQGSEA. The CDR3 extends over 15 amino acids. The chain's CDR3 is CSVEQGRRTYNEQFF. In DNA, the CDR3 is TGCAGCGTTGAGCAAGGACGGAGAACCTACAATGAGCAGTTCTTC.

This clonotype was observed a few times. The chain combines TRBV4-1 with TRBJ1-5; tentative D call: TRBD1 (6 bases). There are 14 residues in the CDR3. Trimming stripped 1 base from V and 9 bases from J, with 13 bases between. Looked up from germline, CDR1 is MGHRA and CDR2 is YSYEKL. CDR3 sequence reads: CASSQVGGPGPQHF. The DNA of the CDR3 is TGCGCCAGCAGCCAAGTCGGGGGCCCGGGGCCCCAGCATTTT.

This clonotype was found many times. The genes are TRBV4-3 and TRBJ1-3; D not certain. Between the trimmed V and J ends, which lost 2 bases and 0 bases, there was a span of 11 bases. The CDR3 is 16 residues long. CDR1 and CDR2 from the germline V gene are LGHNA and YSLEER. The CDR3 here is CASSQLVPISGNTIYF. CDR3 nucleotide sequence: TGCGCCAGCAGCCAATTGGTACCCATCTCTGGAAACACCATATATTTT.

Ten or more counts support this clonotype. The J gene is TRBJ2-7, the V gene TRBV6-2 or TRBV6-3, with TRBD1 identical over 8 bases. Looked up from germline, CDR1 is MNHEY and CDR2 is SVGEGT. V gave up 8 bases and J gave up 4 bases; unmatched junction bases: 7. The CDR3 totals 13 residues. The DNA for the CDR3 is TGTGCCAGCGCCCCGGGACAGGTTTACGAGCAGTACTTC. It specifies CASAPGQVYEQYF.

Only one count was recorded for this clonotype. Possible read error: a much larger clone is one base away. The chain carries TRBV11-2 and TRBJ1-1; no reliable D call. Germline V gives CDR1 SGHAT, CDR2 FQNNGV. This CDR3 contains 15 residues. Trimming left V 5 bases short and J 6 bases short, with 19 bases between. The CDR3 loop is CASSPRPAGSAEAFF. As DNA, the CDR3 is TGTGCCAGCAGCCCCCGGCCGGCCGGGTCTGCTGAAGCTTTCTTT. Based on the CDR3 plus reference TRBV11-2 and TRBJ1-1, the full variable domain is EAGVAQSPRYKIIEKRQSVAFWCNPISGHATLYWYQQILGQGPKLLIQFQNNGVVDDSQLPKDRFSAERLKGVDSTLKIQPAKLEDSAVYLCASSPRPAGSAEAFFGQGTRLTVV.

This clonotype showed up just a few times. The genes are TRBV4-2 and TRBJ2-4; 8 nucleotides match TRBD2. V shed 5 bases, J shed 6 bases, and the junction held 18 bases outside the gene matches. CDR3 size: 18 residues. CDR1 is LGHNA and CDR2 is YNFKEQ in the germline V gene. CDR3 sequence: CASSARPSGPPERNIQYF. The CDR3, as DNA: TGTGCCAGCAGCGCCCGACCTAGCGGGCCACCCGAGAGAAACATTCAGTACTTC.

This clonotype was seen only a few times. This sequence joins TRBV5-1 and TRBJ2-7, with 14 bases matching TRBD2. J gave up 3 bases and V 2 bases, and 16 bases lay outside the gene matches. CDR1 is SGHRS and CDR2 is YFSETQ in the germline V gene. CDR3 size: 20 residues. CDR3 sequence reads: CASSFQGTSGSSAVGYEQYF. In DNA form, the CDR3 reads TGCGCCAGCAGCTTTCAAGGGACTAGCGGGAGCAGTGCGGTGGGCTACGAGCAGTACTTC.

This clonotype occurred many times. The chain recombines TRBV5-1 with TRBJ2-4; tentatively, D is TRBD1 (5 bases). Germline CDR1 and CDR2: SGHRS and YFSETQ. Between the trimmed V and J ends, which lost 4 bases and 7 bases, there was a span of 21 bases. The CDR3 contains 16 residues. CDR3 in DNA: TGCGCCAGCAGCCCCCGTACAGGTTCGTCGGTCAACATTCAGTACTTC. It is translated as CASSPRTGSSVNIQYF.

As for this clonotype: One base separates it from a far larger clone, so it is likely a read error. The chain carries TRBV9 and TRBJ2-7, with D possibly called TRBD1 or TRBD2 (5 bases each). Germline values: CDR1 SGDLS, CDR2 YYNGEE. The CDR3 consists of 13 residues. CDR3 DNA sequence: TGTGCCAGCAGCCGGGGCAGCTCCTACGTGCAGTACTTC. It is translated as CASSRGSSYVQYF.

This clonotype was detected ten times or more. The chain is built from TRBV12-3 or TRBV12-4 and TRBJ2-3; 12 bases align to TRBD2. This CDR3 spans 18 amino acids. After removal of 6 bases from V and 2 bases from J, the junction contained 12 bases not matched to a gene. The DNA of the CDR3 is TGTGCCAGCAGATCTACCCGCACTAGCGGGAGGTACACAGATACGCAGTATTTT. Its protein product is CASRSTRTSGRYTDTQYF.

The rearrangement links TRBV7-8 to TRBJ2-5, with TRBD1 matching over 11 bases. The CDR3 totals 15 residues. With V trimmed by 5 bases and J by 5 bases, 7 bases remained unmatched. Germline CDR1 SGHVS, CDR2 FQNEAQ. This chain's CDR3 is CASSQRTGGLETQYF. The CDR3 nucleotides read TGTGCCAGCAGCCAGAGGACAGGGGGCCTGGAGACCCAGTACTTC.

This clonotype was detected only a few times. The chain carries TRBV27 and TRBJ1-3; D possibly corresponds to TRBD1 (5 bases). Germline assignment: CDR1 MNHEY and CDR2 SMNVEV (reference sequence). The CDR3 is made up of 17 amino acids. V was shortened by 3 bases and J by 4 bases, with 19 bases between the two germline ends. The CDR3 spells CASSFIGQGNSGNTIYF. The CDR3, as DNA: TGTGCCAGCAGTTTTATCGGGCAGGGTAATTCCGGAAACACCATATATTTT.

This clonotype was counted a single time. This chain connects TRBV2 to TRBJ2-1, with 10 bases identical to TRBD2. The ends lost 7 bases at V and 1 base at J; junction bases unmatched: 10. The length of the CDR3 is 17 residues. Germline V gene sequence: CDR1 SNHLY, CDR2 FYNNEI. The CDR3 DNA reads as TGTGCCAGCAAGGAACTAGCGGGGTTGGGTTCCTACAATGAGCAGTTCTTC. Translated, it gives CASKELAGLGSYNEQFF. The whole variable domain, remainder taken from reference TRBV2 and TRBJ2-1, is EPEVTQTPSHQVTQMGQEVILRCVPISNHLYFYWYRQILGQKVEFLVSFYNNEISEKSEIFDDQFSVERPDGSNFTLKIRSTKLEDSAMYFCASKELAGLGSYNEQFFGPGTRLTVL.

CDR3 protein: CSASTGIGWSRETQYF. The CDR3 DNA reads as TGCAGTGCTAGCACAGGCATAGGGTGGTCAAGAGAGACCCAGTACTTC. This rearrangement joins TRBV20-1 to TRBJ2-5; D might be TRBD1 (5 bases). V lost 3 bases, J lost 4 bases, and 21 bases lay in between. This CDR3 has 16 residues. CDR1 and CDR2 (germline): DFQATT, SNEGSKA (reference sequence).

This clonotype has at least ten counts. The chain carries TRBV28 and TRBJ1-1; possibly TRBD1 for D (6 bases). Trimming pared 5 bases from V and 7 bases from J, leaving 11 bases between. The CDR3 covers 12 residues. The germline V gene has CDR1 MDHEN and CDR2 SYDVKM. CDR3 protein: CASSKGQLEAFF. Here the CDR3 DNA reads TGTGCCAGCAGTAAAGGACAGCTTGAAGCTTTCTTT.

This sequence joins TRBV19 and TRBJ2-5; 7 nucleotides align to TRBD2. Germline loops: CDR1 LNHDA, CDR2 SQIVND (reference sequence). This CDR3 is 15 amino acids long. Trimming took 3 bases from V and 4 from J; bases not matched to a gene: 8. CDR3 residues: CASSILASGRETQYF. CDR3 DNA: TGTGCCAGTAGTATTCTCGCTAGCGGACGAGAGACCCAGTACTTC.

This clonotype was seen more than once but under ten times. The chain carries TRBV5-4 and TRBJ2-2; 7 bases map to TRBD2. Germline CDR1 reads SGHNT; CDR2 reads YYREEE (reference sequence). The CDR3 loop spans 15 amino acids. J lost 4 bases, V lost 0 bases, and 3 bases had no gene match. CDR3 nucleotide sequence: TGTGCCAGCAGCTTGGCGTGGGGGGGCACCGGGGAGCTGTTTTTT. Its protein product is CASSLAWGGTGELFF.

This clonotype has a count of ten or more. This chain joins TRBV7-9 and TRBJ2-7, with D possibly being TRBD1 or TRBD2 (5 bases each). The length of the CDR3 is 15 residues. V lost 1 base and J lost 2, with 12 bases in between. Per the germline V gene, CDR1 is SEHNR and CDR2 is FQNEAQ (reference sequence). The CDR3 region has the DNA TGTGCCAGCAGCTTAGTTGGGACGGAAGCCTACGAGCAGTACTTC. Protein product: CASSLVGTEAYEQYF.